These 30 T cell receptor beta chains were sequenced from one sample in a study of T cell responses to AZD1222 COVID-19 vaccine. TCRdb's table, derived via immunoSEQ multiplex PCR, lists solely in-frame clones and lacks some. Of 98,000 or so clones listed, over 80% are singletons. The specimen was peripheral blood, collected on day 0 of AZD1222 vaccination. The receptors were sampled from an adult in good health.

A remark on this clone: Within the sample, other DNA sequences also encode this same CDR3. V usage is TRBV4-2 and J usage is TRBJ2-1; 8 bases line up with TRBD2. Germline V gives CDR1 LGHNA, CDR2 YNFKEQ. This CDR3 has 15 amino acids. Unmatched junction bases numbered 4, after V lost 0 bases and J lost 6 bases. The CDR3 DNA reads as TGTGCCAGCAGCCAAGATCCACTAGCGGCCAATGAGCAGTTCTTC. Amino acids: CASSQDPLAANEQFF.

The J gene is TRBJ2-1, the V gene TRBV24-1; 10 bases are a match to TRBD1. Germline CDR1 is KGHDR and CDR2 is SFDVKD. The CDR3 is 17 residues long. With V trimmed by 4 bases and J by 10 bases, 15 bases remained unmatched. In nucleotides, the CDR3 is TGTGCCACCAGTGAGCAACCGGGACAGGGGCCGAAAAACGAGCAGTTCTTC. This encodes CATSEQPGQGPKNEQFF.

The chain couples TRBV7-9 to TRBJ1-3, with 8 bases identical to TRBD1. Germline V gives CDR1 SEHNR, CDR2 FQNEAQ (reference sequence). The CDR3 spans 15 residues. After removal of 3 bases from V and 3 bases from J, the junction contained 4 bases not matched to a gene. CDR3: CASSFWTGNGNTIYF. The CDR3 DNA is TGTGCCAGCAGCTTCTGGACAGGGAATGGAAACACCATATATTTT.

The table lists this clone with a count of one. V usage is TRBV11-2 and J usage is TRBJ2-7; 11 nucleotides align to TRBD2. Trimming at V came to 5 bases and at J to 2 bases, leaving 5 bases not matched to a gene. The CDR3 spans 15 residues. CDR1 is SGHAT, CDR2 FQNNGV, per germline. As DNA, the CDR3 is TGTGCCAGCAGCCCCCAACTAGCGGGAGCCTACGAGCAGTACTTC. Its translation is CASSPQLAGAYEQYF.

The chain carries TRBV10-3 and TRBJ1-4, with D tentatively TRBD1 (5 bases). V lost 2 bases and J lost 5, with 9 bases in between. The CDR3 runs to 14 residues. Germline V lookup: CDR1 ENHRY, CDR2 SYGVKD. The CDR3 DNA is TGTGCCATCAGTGAGAGGGGCGAAAATGAAAAACTGTTTTTT. Residues: CAISERGENEKLFF.

The chain carries TRBV27 and TRBJ2-3; 10 nucleotides agree with TRBD2. Germline-derived CDR1 and CDR2 are MNHEY and SMNVEV (reference sequence). This CDR3 contains 16 residues. The ends lost 3 bases at V and 4 bases at J; junction bases unmatched: 7. CDR3 DNA sequence: TGTGCCAGCAGTTTCCACCCTAGCGGGAGTCCAGATACGCAGTATTTT. This translates into CASSFHPSGSPDTQYF.

This clone came up a few times. CDR3: CASSGSDRSYNEQFF. CDR3 bases: TGTGCCAGCAGCGGATCCGACAGGAGCTACAATGAGCAGTTCTTC. The chain couples TRBV9 to TRBJ2-1, with a possible D match to TRBD1 (6 bases). V lost 3 bases, J lost 3 bases, and 13 bases lay in between. The CDR3 runs to 15 residues. The V gene's germline CDR1 is SGDLS and CDR2 YYNGEE. Combining the CDR3 with reference TRBV9 and TRBJ2-1 gives the whole variable domain DSGVTQTPKHLITATGQRVTLRCSPRSGDLSVYWYQQSLDQGLQFLIQYYNGEERAKGNILERFSAQQFPDLHSELNLSSLELGDSALYFCASSGSDRSYNEQFFGPGTRLTVL.

This chain joins TRBV6-2 or TRBV6-3 and TRBJ1-5, with unresolved D. Germline loops: CDR1 MNHEY, CDR2 SVGEGT. The CDR3 consists of 16 residues. V lost 4 bases, J lost 4 bases, and 17 bases lay in between. CDR3 region: CASSSPLGPENQPQHF. The CDR3 nucleotides read TGTGCCAGCAGTTCCCCTCTAGGGCCAGAGAATCAGCCCCAGCATTTT.

This chain links TRBV6-5 with TRBJ1-1; 7 bases agree with TRBD1. The J segment lost 8 bases and the V segment lost 1 base, leaving 4 bases of the junction unmatched. This CDR3 is 13 amino acids long. From germline, CDR1 is MNHEY and CDR2 SVGAGI. In DNA, the CDR3 is TGTGCCAGCAGTTACTTTAGACAGGGAGAAGCTTTCTTT. It specifies CASSYFRQGEAFF.

The chain uses TRBV5-1 and TRBJ2-7; 8 nucleotides line up with TRBD2. Trimming cost V 1 base and J 0 bases; bases outside gene matches: 6. CDR1 is SGHRS, CDR2 YFSETQ, per germline. The CDR3 is 16 residues long. CDR3 residues: CASSLFIGTSSYEQYF. The CDR3 bases are TGCGCCAGCAGCTTGTTTATCGGGACTAGCTCCTACGAGCAGTACTTC. The full variable domain, rest sourced from reference TRBV5-1 and TRBJ2-7, is KAGVTQTPRYLIKTRGQQVTLSCSPISGHRSVSWYQQTPGQGLQFLFEYFSETQRNKGNFPGRFSGRQFSNSRSEMNVSTLELGDSALYLCASSLFIGTSSYEQYFGPGTRLTVT.

This clone was seen only a few times. This sequence joins TRBV28 and TRBJ2-7; D may be TRBD1 or TRBD2 (5 bases each). Germline V lookup: CDR1 MDHEN, CDR2 SYDVKM. The length of the CDR3 is 11 residues. CDR3: CKTGRGHEQYF. The CDR3 bases are TGTAAAACGGGACGCGGACACGAGCAGTACTTC. Full variable domain (outside the CDR3, taken from reference TRBV28 and TRBJ2-7): DVKVTQSSRYLVKRTGEKVFLECVQDMDHENMFWYRQDPGLGLRLIYFSYDVKMKEKGDIPEGYSVSREKKERFSLILESASTNQTSMYLCKTGRGHEQYFGPGTRLTVT.

The chain has TRBV5-1 and TRBJ1-1; D may be TRBD1 (6 bases). This CDR3 is built from 13 residues. The ends were cut back, 4 bases at V and 1 base at J, with 8 bases in the middle. From germline, CDR1 is SGHRS and CDR2 YFSETQ. CDR3 loop: CASSADRNTEAFF. The DNA for the CDR3 is TGCGCCAGCAGCGCGGACAGGAACACTGAAGCTTTCTTT.

The chain carries TRBV24-1 and TRBJ1-5; TRBD1 is a possible D gene (6 bases). The CDR3 sequence is 13 residues long. Germline V lookup: CDR1 KGHDR, CDR2 SFDVKD. Trimming stripped 5 bases from V and 3 bases from J, with 7 bases between. The CDR3 spells CATSGDTNQPQHF. DNA of the CDR3: TGTGCCACCAGTGGGGACACCAATCAGCCCCAGCATTTT.

This chain links TRBV28 with TRBJ1-1; TRBD1 agrees at 8 bases. Germline trimming cut 5 bases from V and 3 bases from J; bases unmatched to any gene: 8. Germline V gene sequence: CDR1 MDHEN, CDR2 SYDVKM. CDR3 size: 15 residues. CDR3 in amino acids: CASSLLGTGYTEAFF. Written as DNA, the CDR3 is TGTGCCAGCAGTCTCTTAGGGACAGGCTACACTGAAGCTTTCTTT. Full variable domain (remainder filled in from reference TRBV28 and TRBJ1-1): DVKVTQSSRYLVKRTGEKVFLECVQDMDHENMFWYRQDPGLGLRLIYFSYDVKMKEKGDIPEGYSVSREKKERFSLILESASTNQTSMYLCASSLLGTGYTEAFFGQGTRLTVV.

This clone was seen more than once but under ten times. The rearrangement links TRBV19 to TRBJ1-1; the D is unclear. The CDR3 runs to 14 residues. Germline CDR1 LNHDA, CDR2 SQIVND (reference sequence). V lost 1 base and J 0 bases, leaving 6 bases between the germline ends. The CDR3 nucleotides read TGTGCCAGTAGTATAGGGACGGTGAACACTGAAGCTTTCTTT. It encodes CASSIGTVNTEAFF.

The chain links TRBV9 to TRBJ1-2; D is unclear. Germline loops: CDR1 SGDLS, CDR2 YYNGEE. The CDR3 runs to 13 residues. The V and J ends lost 4 bases and 4 bases respectively, with 11 bases between them. DNA for the CDR3: TGTGCCAGCAGCTCCGGACCAGGCTATGGCTACACCTTC. Residues: CASSSGPGYGYTF.

The chain combines TRBV9 with TRBJ1-1, with a possible D match to TRBD1 (6 bases). Trimming cost V 4 bases and J 1 base, with 11 bases left between them. The CDR3 extends over 14 amino acids. Per germline, CDR1 SGDLS and CDR2 YYNGEE. The CDR3 DNA follows: TGTGCCAGCAGCACCCGGGGACAGAACACTGAAGCTTTCTTT. Its protein product is CASSTRGQNTEAFF.

DNA for the CDR3: TGTGCCAGCAGTTTAATTGGGACAGGGGGCGCCGTTAACTATGGCTACACCTTC. Its protein is CASSLIGTGGAVNYGYTF. The chain employs TRBV27 and TRBJ1-2; 12 bases are shared with TRBD1. Germline V lookup: CDR1 MNHEY, CDR2 SMNVEV (reference sequence). This CDR3 has 18 residues. J lost 1 base, V lost 2 bases, and 8 bases had no gene match.

This clone has just a few counts. The rearrangement uses TRBV19 and TRBJ1-5; possible D gene TRBD1, 5 bases. The CDR3 length is 15 residues. V was shortened by 4 bases and J by 1 base, with 11 bases between the two germline ends. CDR1 and CDR2 (germline): LNHDA, SQIVND (reference sequence). The CDR3 sequence is CASSNSGSSNQPQHF. The CDR3 coding sequence is TGTGCCAGTAGTAATTCAGGGTCGAGCAATCAGCCCCAGCATTTT.

V usage is TRBV6-4 and J usage is TRBJ2-3, with 8 bases lining up with TRBD2. In germline, CDR1 is MRHNA, CDR2 SNTAGT. Germline trimming cut 3 bases from V and 0 bases from J; bases unmatched to any gene: 2. The CDR3 is made up of 15 amino acids. As DNA, the CDR3 is TGTGCCAGCAGTGAAGCGGGGGCCAGCACAGATACGCAGTATTTT. Its protein is CASSEAGASTDTQYF.

The chain recombines TRBV15 with TRBJ1-1; D is ambiguous. The length of the CDR3 is 14 residues. Germline-derived CDR1 and CDR2 are LNHNV and YYDKDF (reference sequence). V lost 3 bases and J lost 5, with 13 bases in between. The CDR3 loop is CATSRDYGPTEAFF. DNA for the CDR3: TGTGCCACCAGCAGGGACTATGGACCTACTGAAGCTTTCTTT.

The chain has TRBV28 and TRBJ1-2, with D unclear. This CDR3 comprises 15 residues. Trimming removed 3 bases from V and 4 bases from J, with 15 bases in between. Germline CDR1 reads MDHEN; CDR2 reads SYDVKM. CDR3: CASSLYKKGLYGYTF. CDR3 nucleotides: TGTGCCAGCAGTTTGTATAAAAAGGGCCTCTATGGCTACACCTTC.

This chain joins TRBV30 and TRBJ2-1; D possibly corresponds to TRBD2 (5 bases). This CDR3 spans 15 amino acids. Per germline, CDR1 GTSNPN and CDR2 SVGIG (reference sequence). V dropped 0 bases and J dropped 8 bases, with 17 bases sitting between them. The CDR3 is CAWSVNRGGRDEQFF. CDR3 nucleotides: TGTGCCTGGAGTGTAAATCGTGGAGGTAGGGATGAGCAGTTCTTC.

V and J are TRBV2 and TRBJ1-2; D uncertain. The CDR3 has 10 amino acids. The germline V and J ends were trimmed by 6 bases and 9 bases, with 8 bases remaining between them. Per germline, CDR1 SNHLY and CDR2 FYNNEI. The CDR3 nucleotides are TGTGCCAGCAGCAGCGTGAGCTACACCTTC. It is translated as CASSSVSYTF.

The chain is built from TRBV6-4 and TRBJ2-7; D may correspond to TRBD1 or TRBD2 (6 bases each). Between the trimmed V and J ends, which lost 2 bases and 5 bases, there was a span of 13 bases. The germline V gene has CDR1 MRHNA and CDR2 SNTAGT. This CDR3 region has 14 residues. This chain's CDR3 is CASSDRQGRHEQYF. In nucleotides, the CDR3 is TGTGCCAGCAGTGACCGGCAGGGGAGGCACGAGCAGTACTTC.

The chain combines TRBV19 with TRBJ2-2, with TRBD1 as a possible D gene (6 bases). The V gene lost 7 bases and the J gene lost 4 bases, with 16 bases spanning the gap. Germline assignment: CDR1 LNHDA and CDR2 SQIVND (reference sequence). This CDR3 is built from 15 residues. CDR3 in DNA: TGTGCCAGTATCCCGACAGGTGGAGGCACCGGGGAGCTGTTTTTT. This translates into CASIPTGGGTGELFF.

The chain employs TRBV7-3 and TRBJ1-1; 8 nucleotides line up with TRBD1. The CDR3 contains 15 residues. From germline, CDR1 is SGHTA and CDR2 FQGTGA. Trimming took 0 bases from V and 1 from J; bases not matched to a gene: 1. CDR3 in DNA: TGTGCCAGCAGCTTAACCGGGACAGGGAACACTGAAGCTTTCTTT. It yields the protein CASSLTGTGNTEAFF.

This clone was seen only once. The rearrangement uses TRBV7-9 and TRBJ2-2; 12 bases line up with TRBD1. V trimming: 7 bases; J trimming: 11 bases; junction bases outside the gene matches: 11. This CDR3 has 15 amino acids. The germline CDR1 and CDR2 sequences are SEHNR and FQNEAQ (reference sequence). CDR3 nucleotide sequence: TGTGCCAGCACCTTGGGACAGGGGGCAAGGAAAGAGCTGTTTTTT. It codes for CASTLGQGARKELFF.

This clone was seen a single time. The chain couples TRBV11-2 to TRBJ2-5; D is uncertain. Germline CDR1 and CDR2: SGHAT and FQNNGV. V was trimmed by 0 bases and J by 7 bases, leaving 6 bases between them. CDR3 length: 12 amino acids. The DNA for the CDR3 is TGTGCCAGCAGCTTAGAAGTTGGGACCCAGTACTTC. This translates into CASSLEVGTQYF.

This chain connects TRBV7-9 to TRBJ1-1; D call uncertain. With 6 bases removed from V and 6 bases from J, the gap between germline ends came to 11 bases. Germline CDR1 is SEHNR and CDR2 is FQNEAQ (reference sequence). This CDR3 has 12 amino acids. The CDR3 nucleotides read TGTGCCAGCAGTCTAACCCATTCTGAAGCTTTCTTT. It translates to CASSLTHSEAFF.